This entry features one TCR beta chain sequence. This sample stems from a study of control samples from healthy donors and cancer patients. Germline CDR1 is SGHTA and CDR2 is FQGNSA. V dropped 5 bases and J dropped 5; count of bases not matched to a gene: 10. This CDR3 has 17 residues. TCRdb's table, derived via immunoSEQ multiplex PCR, lists solely in-frame clones and lacks some. The repertoire has around 130,000 clones, about 92% of them found once; the top ten carry 1.7%. The sequenced material came from PBMCs. The receptor was isolated from a man aged 50-60 years with head and neck cancer. V usage is TRBV7-2 and J usage is TRBJ2-1, with TRBD1 matching over 12 bases. The CDR3 bases are TGTGCCAGCAGCGCGGGACAGGGGGCCCTCAACCACAATGAGCAGTTCTTC. It is translated as CASSAGQGALNHNEQFF. The whole variable domain, filled in from reference TRBV7-2 and TRBJ2-1, reads GAGVSQSPSNKVTEKGKDVELRCDPISGHTALYWYRQSLGQGLEFLIYFQGNSAPDKSGLPSDRFSAERTGGSVSTLTIQRTQQEDSAVYLCASSAGQGALNHNEQFFGPGTRLTVL.